This is a list of T cell receptor beta chains from one sample in a study of T cell changes during pregnancy in multiple sclerosis. Some clones are missing from TCRdb's copy, which holds only in-frame ones; the method was immunoSEQ multiplex PCR. Of around 30,000 clones listed, 80% to 90% are singletons. The sample here was CD8+ T cells from peripheral blood mononuclear cells, taken in the second trimester of pregnancy. Receptor source: a female donor with multiple sclerosis, enrolled in a pregnancy study. The CDR3 runs from the conserved cysteine through the conserved F or W. Each record gives: D gene, V gene, J gene, clone size, CDR3 protein, CDR3 DNA. A D gene is named only where the DNA matches it firmly. Clone size is stated in some rows and not others, as once, few, many or a class when expanded.

D gene: .
V gene: TRBV15
J gene: TRBJ1-2
clone size: .
CDR3 protein: CATSRSGVSGGYTF
CDR3 DNA: TGTGCCACCAGCAGATCGGGGGTTTCCGGTGGCTACACCTTC

D gene: .
V gene: TRBV11-1
J gene: TRBJ1-4
clone size: .
CDR3 protein: CASSLEGHAIPATNEKLFF
CDR3 DNA: TGTGCCAGCAGCCTAGAGGGACACGCCATACCCGCAACTAATGAAAAACTGTTTTTT

D gene: .
V gene: TRBV5-5
J gene: TRBJ2-1
clone size: .
CDR3 protein: CASSLMFSNEQFF
CDR3 DNA: TGTGCCAGCAGCTTGATGTTCAGCAATGAGCAGTTCTTC

D gene: TRBD1
V gene: TRBV6-1
J gene: TRBJ2-7
clone size: .
CDR3 protein: CASSEVGTGGYEQYF
CDR3 DNA: TGTGCCAGCAGTGAAGTTGGGACAGGTGGGTACGAGCAGTACTTC

D gene: .
V gene: TRBV10-3
J gene: TRBJ2-1
clone size: .
CDR3 protein: CAISDPDLLNEQFF
CDR3 DNA: TGTGCCATCAGTGACCCGGACTTACTGAATGAGCAGTTCTTC

D gene: .
V gene: TRBV4-1
J gene: TRBJ2-7
clone size: .
CDR3 protein: CASSQDTSSYEQYF
CDR3 DNA: TGCGCCAGCAGCCAAGATACGAGCTCCTACGAGCAGTACTTC

D gene: TRBD2
V gene: TRBV7-3
J gene: TRBJ2-3
clone size: .
CDR3 protein: CASSLTGEGDTQYF
CDR3 DNA: TGTGCCAGCAGCTTAACAGGGGAGGGAGATACGCAGTATTTT

D gene: .
V gene: TRBV9
J gene: TRBJ2-1
clone size: .
CDR3 protein: CASSPGTHNYNEQFF
CDR3 DNA: TGTGCCAGCAGCCCCGGGACACATAACTACAATGAGCAGTTCTTC

D gene: TRBD1
V gene: TRBV27
J gene: TRBJ2-7
clone size: .
CDR3 protein: CASSLAFGQGGYEQYF
CDR3 DNA: TGTGCCAGCAGTCTAGCCTTTGGACAGGGGGGGTACGAGCAGTACTTC

D gene: .
V gene: TRBV2
J gene: TRBJ1-6
clone size: .
CDR3 protein: CASPAKGGVNSPLHF
CDR3 DNA: TGTGCCAGCCCAGCGAAAGGGGGGGTCAATTCACCCCTCCACTTT

D gene: TRBD2
V gene: TRBV11-3
J gene: TRBJ2-2
clone size: once
CDR3 protein: CASSLGGGVGEFTGELFF
CDR3 DNA: TGTGCCAGCAGCTTAGGGGGGGGAGTAGGCGAATTCACCGGGGAGCTGTTTTTT

D gene: .
V gene: TRBV7-3
J gene: TRBJ2-3
clone size: .
CDR3 protein: CASSLDAGSTDTQYF
CDR3 DNA: TGTGCCAGCAGCTTAGATGCGGGTAGCACAGATACGCAGTATTTT

D gene: TRBD1
V gene: TRBV6-5
J gene: TRBJ1-1
clone size: .
CDR3 protein: CASRKRDRIAEAFF
CDR3 DNA: TGTGCCAGCAGAAAAAGGGACAGGATTGCTGAAGCTTTCTTT

D gene: TRBD1
V gene: TRBV7-3
J gene: TRBJ1-2
clone size: .
CDR3 protein: CASSQIRDSPTTF
CDR3 DNA: TGTGCCAGCAGCCAAATTAGGGACAGCCCCACCACCTTC

D gene: .
V gene: TRBV6-1
J gene: TRBJ1-5
clone size: .
CDR3 protein: CASSDYYRPSNQPQHF
CDR3 DNA: TGTGCCAGCAGTGATTATTACAGGCCCAGCAATCAGCCCCAGCATTTT

D gene: TRBD2
V gene: TRBV7-8
J gene: TRBJ2-7
clone size: .
CDR3 protein: CASRGQASGDYEQYF
CDR3 DNA: TGTGCCAGCAGGGGGCAGGCTAGCGGAGACTACGAGCAGTACTTC

D gene: TRBD2
V gene: TRBV28
J gene: TRBJ2-5
clone size: medium-sized
CDR3 protein: CASSSGLAGDPQYF
CDR3 DNA: TGTGCCAGCAGTTCGGGACTAGCGGGAGATCCCCAGTACTTC

D gene: .
V gene: TRBV6-1
J gene: TRBJ2-7
clone size: .
CDR3 protein: CASSEGMSSYEQYF
CDR3 DNA: TGTGCCAGCAGTGAAGGTATGAGCTCCTACGAGCAGTACTTC

D gene: .
V gene: TRBV28
J gene: TRBJ1-5
clone size: .
CDR3 protein: CASKGLAGTGFQPQHF
CDR3 DNA: TGTGCCAGCAAGGGGTTGGCCGGGACTGGTTTTCAGCCCCAGCATTTT

D gene: .
V gene: TRBV6-5
J gene: TRBJ2-3
clone size: .
CDR3 protein: CASTDSGNTDTQYF
CDR3 DNA: TGTGCCAGCACCGATAGCGGAAACACAGATACGCAGTATTTT

D gene: TRBD2
V gene: TRBV13
J gene: TRBJ2-1
clone size: .
CDR3 protein: CASSSELAGVYNEQFF
CDR3 DNA: TGTGCCAGCAGCTCCGAACTAGCGGGAGTCTACAATGAGCAGTTCTTC

D gene: TRBD2
V gene: TRBV19
J gene: TRBJ2-7
clone size: .
CDR3 protein: CASSPWTSGPTYEQYF
CDR3 DNA: TGTGCCAGTAGTCCTTGGACTAGCGGACCGACCTACGAGCAGTACTTC

D gene: .
V gene: TRBV6-1
J gene: TRBJ2-7
clone size: once
CDR3 protein: CASSDGSGYEQYF
CDR3 DNA: TGTGCCAGCAGTGACGGGTCTGGGTACGAGCAGTACTTC

D gene: .
V gene: TRBV29-1
J gene: TRBJ1-1
clone size: .
CDR3 protein: CSVLDGQNTEAFF
CDR3 DNA: TGCAGCGTTCTGGACGGACAGAACACTGAAGCTTTCTTT

D gene: .
V gene: TRBV5-6
J gene: TRBJ1-5
clone size: .
CDR3 protein: CASSSYQGTHQPQHF
CDR3 DNA: TGTGCCAGCAGCTCGTATCAGGGGACCCATCAGCCCCAGCATTTT

D gene: .
V gene: TRBV10-3
J gene: TRBJ2-1
clone size: .
CDR3 protein: CAIRPESNEQFF
CDR3 DNA: TGTGCCATCAGGCCCGAGTCCAATGAGCAGTTCTTC

D gene: TRBD2
V gene: TRBV10-3
J gene: TRBJ2-5
clone size: once
CDR3 protein: CAISESEGGTQETQYF
CDR3 DNA: TGTGCCATCAGTGAGTCGGAGGGAGGGACCCAAGAGACCCAGTACTTC

D gene: TRBD1
V gene: TRBV19
J gene: TRBJ2-1
clone size: .
CDR3 protein: CASTHPGQYNEQFF
CDR3 DNA: TGTGCCAGTACCCATCCGGGACAGTACAATGAGCAGTTCTTC

D gene: .
V gene: TRBV27
J gene: TRBJ2-1
clone size: .
CDR3 protein: CASSLPWKQGIDEQFF
CDR3 DNA: TGTGCCAGCAGTTTACCTTGGAAACAGGGAATCGATGAGCAGTTCTTC

D gene: .
V gene: TRBV16
J gene: TRBJ1-1
clone size: once
CDR3 protein: CASSFNTPEAFF
CDR3 DNA: TGTGCCAGCAGCTTCAACACCCCAGAAGCTTTCTTT

D gene: TRBD1
V gene: TRBV6-6
J gene: TRBJ1-1
clone size: .
CDR3 protein: CASSYGTGDTEAFF
CDR3 DNA: TGTGCCAGCAGTTACGGGACAGGGGACACTGAAGCTTTCTTT

D gene: TRBD1
V gene: TRBV4-1
J gene: TRBJ1-2
clone size: .
CDR3 protein: CASSIDREVYGYTF
CDR3 DNA: TGCGCCAGCAGCATAGACAGGGAAGTCTATGGCTACACCTTC

D gene: TRBD2
V gene: TRBV4-2
J gene: TRBJ2-4
clone size: once
CDR3 protein: CASSPTSGENIQYF
CDR3 DNA: TGTGCCAGCAGCCCGACTAGCGGGGAAAACATTCAGTACTTC

D gene: TRBD2
V gene: TRBV28
J gene: TRBJ2-7
clone size: .
CDR3 protein: CASSGATSIYEQYF
CDR3 DNA: TGTGCCAGCAGCGGGGCGACTAGCATCTACGAGCAGTACTTC

D gene: .
V gene: TRBV29-1
J gene: TRBJ1-4
clone size: .
CDR3 protein: CSVDGGGPEKLFF
CDR3 DNA: TGCAGCGTTGATGGGGGGGGACCTGAAAAACTGTTTTTT

D gene: .
V gene: TRBV9
J gene: TRBJ2-7
clone size: .
CDR3 protein: CASSGMTGEQYF
CDR3 DNA: TGTGCCAGCAGCGGGATGACTGGCGAGCAGTACTTC

D gene: .
V gene: TRBV7-3
J gene: TRBJ2-2
clone size: once
CDR3 protein: CASSLTLIGNTGELFF
CDR3 DNA: TGTGCCAGCAGCTTAACCCTAATCGGGAACACCGGGGAGCTGTTTTTT

D gene: .
V gene: TRBV4-1
J gene: TRBJ2-7
clone size: .
CDR3 protein: CASSQTAQVYEQYF
CDR3 DNA: TGCGCCAGCAGCCAAACAGCTCAAGTCTACGAGCAGTACTTC

D gene: TRBD2
V gene: TRBV29-1
J gene: TRBJ2-7
clone size: once
CDR3 protein: CSVDGLAGALTYEQYF
CDR3 DNA: TGCAGCGTTGATGGGCTAGCGGGAGCCCTAACCTACGAGCAGTACTTC

D gene: .
V gene: TRBV6-5
J gene: TRBJ2-1
clone size: .
CDR3 protein: CASSYVGGNEQFF
CDR3 DNA: TGTGCCAGCAGTTATGTAGGGGGCAATGAGCAGTTCTTC

D gene: .
V gene: TRBV30
J gene: TRBJ2-7
clone size: .
CDR3 protein: CAWSALGGDEQYF
CDR3 DNA: TGTGCCTGGAGTGCGCTAGGGGGTGACGAGCAGTACTTC

D gene: TRBD1
V gene: TRBV27
J gene: TRBJ1-3
clone size: .
CDR3 protein: CASSITGALGNTIYF
CDR3 DNA: TGTGCCAGCAGTATTACAGGGGCGCTCGGAAACACCATATATTTT

D gene: .
V gene: TRBV28
J gene: TRBJ2-4
clone size: .
CDR3 protein: CASSSLDLAKNIQYF
CDR3 DNA: TGTGCCAGCAGTTCTCTAGACCTAGCCAAAAACATTCAGTACTTC

D gene: TRBD2
V gene: TRBV5-4
J gene: TRBJ2-1
clone size: once
CDR3 protein: CASSSGLEGYNEQFF
CDR3 DNA: TGTGCCAGCAGCTCGGGACTAGAGGGCTACAATGAGCAGTTCTTC

D gene: .
V gene: TRBV18
J gene: TRBJ1-1
clone size: once
CDR3 protein: CASSPPEGWNTEAFF
CDR3 DNA: TGTGCCAGCTCACCACCGGAGGGGTGGAACACTGAAGCTTTCTTT

D gene: TRBD1
V gene: TRBV5-6
J gene: TRBJ1-3
clone size: .
CDR3 protein: CASSVDREIDTIYF
CDR3 DNA: TGTGCCAGCAGCGTTGACAGGGAGATCGACACCATATATTTT

D gene: .
V gene: TRBV27
J gene: TRBJ1-4
clone size: .
CDR3 protein: CASSSLGTSEKLFF
CDR3 DNA: TGTGCCAGCAGTTCCCTCGGGACAAGTGAAAAACTGTTTTTT